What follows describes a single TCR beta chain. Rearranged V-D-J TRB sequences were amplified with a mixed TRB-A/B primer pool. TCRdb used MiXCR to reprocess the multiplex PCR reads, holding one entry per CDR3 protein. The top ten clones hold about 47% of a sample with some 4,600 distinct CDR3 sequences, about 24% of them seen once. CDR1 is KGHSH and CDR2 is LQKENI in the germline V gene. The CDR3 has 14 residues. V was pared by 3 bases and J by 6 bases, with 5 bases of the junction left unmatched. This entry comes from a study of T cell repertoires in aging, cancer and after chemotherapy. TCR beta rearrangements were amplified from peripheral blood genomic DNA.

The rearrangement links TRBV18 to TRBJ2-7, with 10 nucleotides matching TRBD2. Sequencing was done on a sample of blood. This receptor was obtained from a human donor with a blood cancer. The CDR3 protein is CASSPSGGEGEQYF. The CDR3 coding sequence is TGTGCCAGCTCACCGAGCGGGGGGGAGGGCGAGCAGTACTTC. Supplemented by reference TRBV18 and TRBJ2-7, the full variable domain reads NAGVMQNPRHLVRRRGQEARLRCSPMKGHSHVYWYRQLPEEGLKFMVYLQKENIIDESGMPKERFSAEFPKEGPSILRIQQVVRGDSAAYFCASSPSGGEGEQYFGPGTRLTVT.